This T cell receptor (beta chain) was sequenced in a study of cytomegalovirus exposure and HLA in healthy donors. Study-level findings and limits: Rare TCR sequences predominated, though certain public TCRs were found in many donors.

Trimming pared 1 base from V and 2 bases from J, leaving 20 bases between. Germline CDR1 reads MNHNS; CDR2 reads SASEGT. This CDR3 spans 18 amino acids. Profiling relied on immunoSEQ multiplex PCR, and the TCRdb table lists in-frame clones only, not all of them. The sample comprises hundreds of thousands of clones, 75% to 90% of which are singletons, and roughly 0.82% rests with the top ten. As concerns this clone: Its antigen is currently unknown.

This receptor was taken from a woman in her late teens or twenties in good health and CMV-seronegative. The specimen was PBMCs. The V call is TRBV6-1, the J call TRBJ2-5; possibly TRBD2 for D (7 bases). The CDR3: CASSEDSLGRGLQETQYF. The CDR3 DNA is TGTGCCAGCAGTGAAGATTCCCTTGGGCGGGGGCTTCAAGAGACCCAGTACTTC.